Below, 22 T cell receptor beta chains from the same sample are listed, as sequenced in a study of blood T cell repertoires in COVID-19. TCRdb keeps only in-frame clones here, not all; method: immunoSEQ multiplex PCR. The sample lists tens of thousands of clones; roughly 85% were seen once. Sequencing was done on a sample of peripheral blood. Receptor source: a human donor in a cohort sampled during active COVID-19.

This sequence joins TRBV9 and TRBJ1-6; a weak D match, TRBD1 (6 bases). V dropped 0 bases and J dropped 6 bases, with 7 bases sitting between them. The CDR3 sequence is 14 residues long. The V gene's germline CDR1 is SGDLS and CDR2 YYNGEE. The DNA for the CDR3 is TGTGCCAGCAGCGTAGGGGACACTAATTCACCCCTCCACTTT. Translated, it gives CASSVGDTNSPLHF.

The V call is TRBV6-5, the J call TRBJ1-1; D is perhaps TRBD1 (6 bases). The CDR3 is made up of 14 amino acids. CDR1 is MNHEY, CDR2 SVGAGI, per germline. V lost 4 bases and J lost 2, with 11 bases in between. DNA of the CDR3: TGTGCCAGCAGTTTCGGGACACCTAACACTGAAGCTTTCTTT. This codes for CASSFGTPNTEAFF.

The chain carries TRBV19 and TRBJ2-5; D ambiguous. From germline, CDR1 is LNHDA and CDR2 SQIVND (reference sequence). Trimming took 6 bases from V and 3 from J, leaving 5 bases between them. The CDR3 length is 11 residues. The CDR3 protein is CASSEEETQYF. The DNA for the CDR3 is TGTGCCAGTAGCGAGGAAGAGACCCAGTACTTC.

The J gene is TRBJ2-2, the V gene TRBV2; tentative D call: TRBD1 (5 bases). The CDR3 runs to 16 residues. The germline CDR1 and CDR2 sequences are SNHLY and FYNNEI. V lost 5 bases and J lost 3, with 16 bases in between. This chain's CDR3 is CASSKDKRAYTGELFF. Here the CDR3 DNA reads TGTGCCAGCAGTAAGGACAAACGGGCCTACACCGGGGAGCTGTTTTTT.

The V and J genes are TRBV28 and TRBJ1-6, with D hard to call. The CDR3 totals 15 residues. V was trimmed by 7 bases and J by 8 bases, leaving 18 bases between them. Germline V lookup: CDR1 MDHEN, CDR2 SYDVKM. The CDR3, as DNA: TGTGCCAGCACTCGAGGGTCGACCGGGGATTCACCCCTCCACTTT. It specifies CASTRGSTGDSPLHF.

The chain has TRBV5-6 and TRBJ1-1, with 7 bases fitting TRBD1. The trim removed 2 bases at V and 1 base at J, leaving 5 bases unmatched. Germline V gene data show CDR1 as SGHDT and CDR2 as YYEEEE. The CDR3 is made up of 15 amino acids. The DNA for the CDR3 is TGTGCCAGCAGCTTCCCGGGACAGCCGAACACTGAAGCTTTCTTT. Translating gives CASSFPGQPNTEAFF.

The V gene is TRBV30, the J gene TRBJ2-5, with D possibly TRBD2 on 7 matching bases. V lost 3 bases and J lost 7, with 18 bases in between. There are 14 residues in the CDR3. The V gene's germline CDR1 is GTSNPN and CDR2 SVGIG (reference sequence). DNA of the CDR3: TGTGCCTGGAGCAATACCAAGGGAGGGGGGACCCAGTACTTC. Translation: CAWSNTKGGGTQYF.

This clone was observed once. A junction boundary mismatches the germline segment, possibly from a read error. The chain couples TRBV19 to TRBJ1-5; 9 nucleotides agree with TRBD1. The CDR3 has 13 amino acids. CDR1 and CDR2 from the germline V gene are LNHDA and SQIVND (reference sequence). The DNA for the CDR3 is TGCAGTACCGGGACAGGGATCAATCAGCCCCAGCATTTT. Translating gives CSTGTGINQPQHF.

The chain joins TRBV30 to TRBJ1-3, with a weak D call TRBD1 (5 bases). Germline V gene data show CDR1 as GTSNPN and CDR2 as SVGIG (reference sequence). The CDR3 totals 17 residues. V lost 1 base and J lost 0, with 16 bases in between. The CDR3 protein is CAWSGGEGPISGNTIYF. For the CDR3, the DNA is TGTGCCTGGAGTGGGGGGGAGGGACCCATCTCTGGAAACACCATATATTTT. Based on the CDR3 plus reference TRBV30 and TRBJ1-3, the full variable domain is SQTIHQWPATLVQPVGSPLSLECTVEGTSNPNLYWYRQAAGRGLQLLFYSVGIGQISSEVPQNLSASRPQDRQFILSSKKLLLSDSGFYLCAWSGGEGPISGNTIYFGEGSWLTVV.

Comment on this clone: This sample also contains other DNA sequences that code for the same CDR3. The chain links TRBV18 to TRBJ1-5, with D hard to call. V was pared by 3 bases and J by 5 bases, with 8 bases between. The length of the CDR3 is 13 residues. Germline V CDR1 and CDR2: KGHSH, LQKENI. CDR3 in amino acids: CASSPGRDQPQHF. The CDR3 bases are TGTGCCAGCTCACCCGGTCGCGATCAGCCCCAGCATTTT.

V usage is TRBV29-1 and J usage is TRBJ2-7; 9 bases match TRBD1. The CDR3 covers 13 residues. Germline lookup yields CDR1 SQVTM and CDR2 ANQGSEA. V shed 6 bases and J 3 bases; nucleotides not matched to a gene: 6. The CDR3 here is CSVVPGQGYEQYF. The CDR3 DNA sequence: TGCAGCGTCGTACCGGGACAGGGCTACGAGCAGTACTTC.

The chain employs TRBV6-1 and TRBJ1-5; 8 nucleotides align to TRBD1. V was pared by 0 bases and J by 9 bases, with 16 bases of the junction left unmatched. CDR1 is MNHNS, CDR2 SASEGT, per germline. The CDR3 spans 18 residues. CDR3 region: CASSEALRGAGGLLPQHF. The CDR3 bases are TGTGCCAGCAGTGAAGCGCTTCGGGGGGCAGGGGGCCTTCTGCCCCAGCATTTT.

This clone has only a few counts. V and J are TRBV2 and TRBJ2-2; D is perhaps TRBD1 (5 bases). The germline V and J ends were trimmed by 9 bases and 0 bases, with 17 bases remaining between them. The CDR3 totals 16 residues. Germline-derived CDR1 and CDR2 are SNHLY and FYNNEI. The CDR3 coding sequence is TGTGCCAGTTATGGGGTAGGGGAAACGAACACCGGGGAGCTGTTTTTT. Protein product: CASYGVGETNTGELFF.

The chain couples TRBV18 to TRBJ2-7; no reliable D call. The CDR3 loop spans 14 amino acids. The germline CDR1 and CDR2 sequences are KGHSH and LQKENI. V lost 0 bases to trimming and J lost 5 bases, with 11 bases between them. CDR3 nucleotides: TGTGCCAGCTCACCACCGGCGGCTCGAGACGAGCAGTACTTC. Translating it yields CASSPPAARDEQYF.

The chain combines TRBV18 with TRBJ1-1; D possibly corresponds to TRBD1 (5 bases). Per the germline V gene, CDR1 is KGHSH and CDR2 is LQKENI. V was clipped by 5 bases and J by 6 bases, with 13 bases between them. The CDR3 runs 13 residues. In DNA form, the CDR3 reads TGTGCCAGCTCAACCCTGGAGGGGTCTGAAGCTTTCTTT. Translation gives CASSTLEGSEAFF.

This chain uses TRBV7-3 with TRBJ2-5; D uncertain. CDR3 length: 13 amino acids. Germline V gene data show CDR1 as SGHTA and CDR2 as FQGTGA. Trimming took off 3 bases at V and 4 bases at J, with 9 bases between the two ends. The CDR3 sequence: CASSLAERETQYF. The CDR3, as DNA: TGTGCCAGCAGCTTGGCTGAAAGAGAGACCCAGTACTTC.

On this clone: One junction end disagrees with the germline gene, perhaps due to a read error. This chain uses TRBV11-2 with TRBJ2-7; perhaps TRBD2 as D (5 bases). The germline V gene encodes CDR1 SGHAT and CDR2 FQNNGV. This CDR3 is built from 13 residues. The CDR3 bases are TGTGCCAGCAGCCCCCTAGGGTCTGGCGGGCCTACCTTC. It specifies CASSPLGSGGPTF.

The chain has TRBV30 and TRBJ2-5; a weak D match, TRBD2 (6 bases). This CDR3 comprises 12 residues. Trimming took 2 bases from V and 5 from J, leaving 9 bases between them. In germline, CDR1 is GTSNPN, CDR2 SVGIG (reference sequence). CDR3 in amino acids: CAWSSGVETQYF. Here the CDR3 DNA reads TGTGCCTGGAGTTCGGGAGTTGAGACCCAGTACTTC.

This chain uses TRBV28 with TRBJ2-1; 10 bases are shared with TRBD2. The trim removed 4 bases at V and 3 bases at J, leaving 6 bases unmatched. Germline CDR1 and CDR2: MDHEN and SYDVKM. This CDR3 contains 16 residues. This CDR3 is CASSSPTSGRYNEQFF. CDR3 in DNA: TGTGCCAGCAGTTCCCCGACTAGCGGGCGCTACAATGAGCAGTTCTTC. The variable domain in full, completed from reference TRBV28 and TRBJ2-1, reads DVKVTQSSRYLVKRTGEKVFLECVQDMDHENMFWYRQDPGLGLRLIYFSYDVKMKEKGDIPEGYSVSREKKERFSLILESASTNQTSMYLCASSSPTSGRYNEQFFGPGTRLTVL.

The chain uses TRBV6-4 and TRBJ2-2, with a weak D call TRBD1 (6 bases). Germline-derived CDR1 and CDR2 are MRHNA and SNTAGT. The V end lost 6 bases, the J end lost 8 bases, and 16 bases lay between the germline ends. The CDR3 runs 14 residues. The CDR3 is CASRQDRAAGELFF. CDR3 DNA: TGTGCCAGCAGACAGGACAGAGCCGCTGGGGAGCTGTTTTTT.

The chain carries TRBV18 and TRBJ2-7; the match to TRBD2 covers 7 bases. CDR1 is KGHSH, CDR2 LQKENI, per germline. CDR3 size: 15 residues. V gave up 4 bases and J gave up 4 bases; unmatched junction bases: 10. In nucleotides, the CDR3 is TGTGCCAGCTCACAACAACTAGCGTTACGATACGAGCAGTACTTC. It is translated as CASSQQLALRYEQYF.

This chain links TRBV2 with TRBJ1-6; D not resolved. This CDR3 comprises 14 residues. Deletions cut 6 bases from V and 1 base from J, with 7 bases between. Germline values: CDR1 SNHLY, CDR2 FYNNEI. The CDR3 reads CASSGESYNSPLHF. For the CDR3, the DNA is TGTGCCAGCAGCGGGGAGTCCTATAATTCACCCCTCCACTTT. Full variable domain (rest looked up from reference TRBV2 and TRBJ1-6): EPEVTQTPSHQVTQMGQEVILRCVPISNHLYFYWYRQILGQKVEFLVSFYNNEISEKSEIFDDQFSVERPDGSNFTLKIRSTKLEDSAMYFCASSGESYNSPLHFGNGTRLTVT.